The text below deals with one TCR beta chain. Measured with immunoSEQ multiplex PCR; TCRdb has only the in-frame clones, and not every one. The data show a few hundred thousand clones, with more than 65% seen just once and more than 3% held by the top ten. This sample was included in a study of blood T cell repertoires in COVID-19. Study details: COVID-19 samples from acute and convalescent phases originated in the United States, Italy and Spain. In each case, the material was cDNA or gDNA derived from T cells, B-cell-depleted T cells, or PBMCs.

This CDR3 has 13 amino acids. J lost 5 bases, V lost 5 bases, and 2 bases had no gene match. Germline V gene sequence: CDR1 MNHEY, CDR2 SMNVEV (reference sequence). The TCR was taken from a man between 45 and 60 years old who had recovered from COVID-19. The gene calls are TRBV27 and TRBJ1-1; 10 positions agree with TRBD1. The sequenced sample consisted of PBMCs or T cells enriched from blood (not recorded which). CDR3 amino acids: CASSGTGVTEAFF. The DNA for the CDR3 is TGTGCCAGCAGTGGGACAGGGGTTACTGAAGCTTTCTTT.